This TCR beta chain stems from a study of cytomegalovirus exposure and HLA in healthy donors. The CDR3 is made up of 17 amino acids. V lost 5 bases, J lost 3 bases, and 11 bases stayed unmatched. The V gene's germline CDR1 is MNHEY and CDR2 SMNVEV (reference sequence). Researchers ran the PCR with 60 Vbeta and 13 Jbeta primers. The data were produced by immunoSEQ multiplex PCR, yet TCRdb's version contains in-frame clones alone and is incomplete. The data show about 200,000 clones, approximately 85% seen once. The chain couples TRBV27 to TRBJ2-2, with 8 positions matching TRBD1. The sample taken for sequencing was PBMCs. The clonotype originates from a woman in her fifties or sixties in good health and CMV-seropositive. This chain's CDR3 is CASSLPGQGIHTGELFF. CDR3 nucleotide sequence: TGTGCCAGCAGTCTGCCCGGACAGGGAATTCACACCGGGGAGCTGTTTTTT.